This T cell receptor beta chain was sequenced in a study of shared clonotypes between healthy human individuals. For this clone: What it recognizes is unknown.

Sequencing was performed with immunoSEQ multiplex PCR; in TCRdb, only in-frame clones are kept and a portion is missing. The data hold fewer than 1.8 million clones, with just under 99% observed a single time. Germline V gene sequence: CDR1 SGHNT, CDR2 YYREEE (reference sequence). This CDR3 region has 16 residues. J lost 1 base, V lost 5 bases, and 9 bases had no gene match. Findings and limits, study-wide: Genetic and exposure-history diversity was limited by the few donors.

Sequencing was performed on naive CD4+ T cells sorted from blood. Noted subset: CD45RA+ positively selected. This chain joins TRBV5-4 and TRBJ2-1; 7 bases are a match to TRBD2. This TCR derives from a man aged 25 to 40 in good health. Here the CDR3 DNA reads TGTGCCAGCAGGAACGAACTAGCGCCTTCCTACAATGAGCAGTTCTTC. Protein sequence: CASRNELAPSYNEQFF.